A selection of T cell receptor beta chains follows, all from one sample in a study of neurological immune-mediated disorders. Each CDR3 protein is one row after TCRdb ran MiXCR on the 5' RACE reads. The table records some 100,000 distinct CDR3 sequences, approximately 13% of them present only once. The sample comprised PBMCs. The origin of the receptors is a female donor with HTLV-1-associated myelopathy (HAM/TSP). Both conserved end residues are part of each CDR3. Each record gives: J gene, D gene, V gene, clone size, CDR3 DNA, CDR3 protein. A D gene is named only where the DNA matches it firmly. A clone size is listed for some rows: how often the clone was seen (once, few, many), or a class if it is expanded.

J: TRBJ2-3
D: .
V: TRBV20-1
size: .
DNA: TGCAGTGCTAGTTTTCTCCTAGCGCGGCGGCGATTTACAGATACGCAGTATTTT
CDR3: CSASFLLARRRFTDTQYF

J: TRBJ2-7
D: .
V: TRBV6-1
size: few
DNA: TGTGCCAGCAGTGAAGCTTTTTTGTCTGTGGAGCAGTACTTC
CDR3: CASSEAFLSVEQYF

J: TRBJ1-5
D: .
V: TRBV6-6
size: many
DNA: TGTGCCAGCAGCCCTTCTTCCAATCAGCCCCAGCATTTT
CDR3: CASSPSSNQPQHF

J: TRBJ2-5
D: .
V: TRBV6-6
size: many
DNA: TGTGCCAGCAGGGAGACAGGGAGGGGGTTACAAGAGACCCAGTACTTC
CDR3: CASRETGRGLQETQYF

J: TRBJ2-7
D: .
V: TRBV30
size: .
DNA: TGTGCCTGGAGTGAATACGGAGGTTCCAAGTACTTC
CDR3: CAWSEYGGSKYF

J: TRBJ1-4
D: TRBD1
V: TRBV20-1
size: many
DNA: TGCAGTGCCACCGGGACAGGGGGCGCAGGGGTCTATGAAAAACTGTTTTTT
CDR3: CSATGTGGAGVYEKLFF

J: TRBJ1-5
D: TRBD1
V: TRBV20-1
size: many
DNA: TGCAGTGCTAGCGGGCGGGGACAGCCTAATCAGCCCCAGCATTTT
CDR3: CSASGRGQPNQPQHF

J: TRBJ1-2
D: TRBD1
V: TRBV7-9
size: .
DNA: TGTGCCAGCAGCTCCTGGGACAGGGTTAACTATGGCTACACCTTC
CDR3: CASSSWDRVNYGYTF

J: TRBJ2-6
D: .
V: TRBV28
size: many
DNA: TGTGCCAGCAGTCCGACCTTAACAGGGTACGGGGCCAACGTCCTGACTTTC
CDR3: CASSPTLTGYGANVLTF

J: TRBJ2-3
D: .
V: TRBV29-1
size: .
DNA: TGCAGCGTTTGCGTCAGCTACGACACAGATACGCAGTATTTT
CDR3: CSVCVSYDTDTQYF

J: TRBJ2-5
D: .
V: TRBV7-2
size: many
DNA: TGTGCCAGCAGCTTAGGGTTTAGGTCAGGCCAAGAGACCCAGTACTTC
CDR3: CASSLGFRSGQETQYF

J: TRBJ2-7
D: TRBD2
V: TRBV12-3/TRBV12-4
size: many
DNA: TGTGCCAGCAGTTCTCCTCAGACTAGCGGGGGCTACGAGCAGTACTTC
CDR3: CASSSPQTSGGYEQYF

J: TRBJ1-1
D: .
V: TRBV20-1
size: many
DNA: TGCAGTGCTAGAGCCCCAGGAAGGGCAAATGAAGCTTTCTTT
CDR3: CSARAPGRANEAFF

J: TRBJ1-4
D: .
V: TRBV14
size: medium-sized
DNA: TGTGCCAGCAGCCAAGGCCCTGAAAAACTGTTTTTT
CDR3: CASSQGPEKLFF

J: TRBJ2-3
D: TRBD2
V: TRBV5-6
size: many
DNA: TGTGCCAGCAGCCTAGCGGTGAGCACAGATACGCAGTATTTT
CDR3: CASSLAVSTDTQYF

J: TRBJ1-5
D: .
V: TRBV5-1
size: .
DNA: TGCGCCAGCAGCCCGAGAGGGATTATGTTCCAGCCCCAGCATTTT
CDR3: CASSPRGIMFQPQHF

J: TRBJ2-1
D: .
V: TRBV4-1
size: many
DNA: TGCGCCAGCAGCCAAGACCCCCGGGGGAACTCCTACAATGAGCAGTTCTTC
CDR3: CASSQDPRGNSYNEQFF

J: TRBJ2-3
D: .
V: TRBV2
size: many
DNA: TGTGCCAGCAGCCTGGACTGGAGCACAGATACGCAGTATTTT
CDR3: CASSLDWSTDTQYF

J: TRBJ2-1
D: .
V: TRBV5-1
size: .
DNA: TGCGCCAGCAGGTGGGGCGCACCTAGCCGATCTGAGCAGTTCTTC
CDR3: CASRWGAPSRSEQFF

J: TRBJ2-7
D: .
V: TRBV11-2
size: many
DNA: TGTGCCAGCAGCTCTGGAGTGGGTAGATCCTACGAGCAGTACTTC
CDR3: CASSSGVGRSYEQYF

J: TRBJ2-2
D: .
V: TRBV11-2
size: medium-sized
DNA: TGTGCCAGCAGCATCGGACTAGAGCTGTTTTTT
CDR3: CASSIGLELFF

J: TRBJ2-2
D: TRBD2
V: TRBV27
size: many
DNA: TGTGCCAGCGTATCCGGGACTAGCGGGGCCGGGGAGCTGTTTTTT
CDR3: CASVSGTSGAGELFF

J: TRBJ2-7
D: .
V: TRBV4-1
size: many
DNA: TGCGCCAGCAGCCAAGCGTCTGCGAAAGGCTACGAGCAGTACTTC
CDR3: CASSQASAKGYEQYF

J: TRBJ2-1
D: .
V: TRBV20-1
size: many
DNA: TGCAGTGCTAGGAGGGGGTACACCGCCCGTTTCAATGAGCAGTTCTTC
CDR3: CSARRGYTARFNEQFF

J: TRBJ1-2
D: .
V: TRBV5-1
size: many
DNA: TGCGCCAGCAGCTTGGGGGACATGAGCTATGGCTACACCTTC
CDR3: CASSLGDMSYGYTF

J: TRBJ1-1
D: .
V: TRBV18
size: many
DNA: TGTGCCAGCTCACCGGACAAGCCTCATGTTGAAGCTTTCTTT
CDR3: CASSPDKPHVEAFF

J: TRBJ1-4
D: .
V: TRBV20-1
size: .
DNA: TGCAGTGCAAAGGACGCAGCAACTAATGAAAAACTGTTTTTT
CDR3: CSAKDAATNEKLFF

J: TRBJ2-1
D: TRBD2
V: TRBV27
size: many
DNA: TGTGCCAGCAGTTCTGCGGGGGATTCCTACAATGAGCAGTTCTTC
CDR3: CASSSAGDSYNEQFF

J: TRBJ2-2
D: .
V: TRBV12-3/TRBV12-4
size: many
DNA: TGTGCCAGCAGCCAAGACGGGGGCCTTAACACCGGGGAGCTGTTTTTT
CDR3: CASSQDGGLNTGELFF

J: TRBJ2-3
D: TRBD2
V: TRBV9
size: many
DNA: TGTGCCAGCAGCGCGGGGGGACGTAGCACAGATACGCAGTATTTT
CDR3: CASSAGGRSTDTQYF

J: TRBJ2-3
D: TRBD1
V: TRBV6-6
size: many
DNA: TGTGCCAGCAGCCGACAGGGTGTGGGCACAGATACGCAGTATTTT
CDR3: CASSRQGVGTDTQYF

J: TRBJ2-1
D: .
V: TRBV4-2
size: many
DNA: TGTGCCAGCAGCCGGGACCAGAGCTCCTACAATGAGCAGTTCTTC
CDR3: CASSRDQSSYNEQFF

J: TRBJ2-7
D: .
V: TRBV4-1
size: many
DNA: TGCGCCAGCAGCCAAGCCCGGCAGCAGTACTTC
CDR3: CASSQARQQYF

J: TRBJ2-7
D: TRBD1
V: TRBV27
size: many
DNA: TGTGCCAGCAGTTCCAGCGACAGGGCCTACGAGCAGTACTTC
CDR3: CASSSSDRAYEQYF

J: TRBJ2-2
D: .
V: TRBV2
size: many
DNA: TGTGCCAGCAGTGTTCAGGGGTCCCTGGGTACCGGGGAGCTGTTTTTT
CDR3: CASSVQGSLGTGELFF

J: TRBJ2-1
D: TRBD1
V: TRBV7-9
size: many
DNA: TGTGCCAGCAGCTTAAGGGGACAGGGTAGTGAGCAGTTCTTC
CDR3: CASSLRGQGSEQFF

J: TRBJ2-7
D: .
V: TRBV10-3
size: many
DNA: TGTGCCACTGCCGCGGGGGCAGCCTACGAGCAGTACTTC
CDR3: CATAAGAAYEQYF

J: TRBJ2-3
D: .
V: TRBV9
size: many
DNA: TGTGCCAGCACCCGGGGAACTAGCACAGATACGCAGTATTTT
CDR3: CASTRGTSTDTQYF

J: TRBJ2-7
D: .
V: TRBV11-2
size: many
DNA: TGTGCCAGCAGCATCCCGCTGCGGGGCGGTTACGAGCAGTACTTC
CDR3: CASSIPLRGGYEQYF

J: TRBJ2-1
D: .
V: TRBV7-2
size: many
DNA: TGTGCCAGCACCCCTCAGGGGTTGGGGTACAATGAGCAGTTCTTC
CDR3: CASTPQGLGYNEQFF

J: TRBJ2-4
D: .
V: TRBV2
size: few
DNA: TGTGCCAGCAGTGAACAAGGACAGTTAAACATTCAGTACTTC
CDR3: CASSEQGQLNIQYF

J: TRBJ2-7
D: .
V: TRBV7-2
size: .
DNA: TGTGCCAGCAGCCCTACGGGACTCTATTCCTACGAGCAGTACTTC
CDR3: CASSPTGLYSYEQYF

J: TRBJ2-2
D: .
V: TRBV11-2
size: many
DNA: TGTGCCAGCAGCTTAGGTCCAGGCTTAACCGGGGAGCTGTTTTTT
CDR3: CASSLGPGLTGELFF

J: TRBJ2-2
D: .
V: TRBV14
size: many
DNA: TGTGCCAGCAGCCAAGAGACCACCGGGGAGCTGTTTTTT
CDR3: CASSQETTGELFF

J: TRBJ2-3
D: .
V: TRBV10-3
size: many
DNA: TGTGCCATCAGTGAGGAGCGGTACACAGATACGCAGTATTTT
CDR3: CAISEERYTDTQYF

J: TRBJ2-3
D: TRBD2
V: TRBV19
size: .
DNA: TGTGCCAGTAGTATTAGGCGGGGGGTCACAGATACGCAGTATTTT
CDR3: CASSIRRGVTDTQYF

J: TRBJ1-5
D: .
V: TRBV10-3
size: few
DNA: TGTGCCATCAGTGGGGCGAGCAATCAGCCCCAGCATTTT
CDR3: CAISGASNQPQHF

J: TRBJ1-5
D: TRBD1
V: TRBV12-3/TRBV12-4
size: many
DNA: TGTGCCAGCAGTCCGGGGGGACAGTTAAGCAATCAGCCCCAGCATTTT
CDR3: CASSPGGQLSNQPQHF

J: TRBJ2-1
D: .
V: TRBV11-2
size: many
DNA: TGTGCCAGCAGTTCGATTCAAGGGGGGAACAACAATGAGCAGTTCTTC
CDR3: CASSSIQGGNNNEQFF

J: TRBJ1-2
D: .
V: TRBV6-6
size: .
DNA: TGTGCCAGCAGTTACGTAGCCGGCTATGGCTACACCTTC
CDR3: CASSYVAGYGYTF

J: TRBJ2-7
D: TRBD1
V: TRBV9
size: few
DNA: TGTGCCAGCAGCAAGGGGACAGGGATCTCCTACGAGCAGTACTTC
CDR3: CASSKGTGISYEQYF

J: TRBJ2-7
D: .
V: TRBV20-1
size: many
DNA: TGCAGTGCTAGTAAGGGGTGGACCTCCTACGAGCAGTACTTC
CDR3: CSASKGWTSYEQYF

J: TRBJ2-1
D: .
V: TRBV12-3/TRBV12-4
size: many
DNA: TGTGCCAGCAGTTTTCCAGGGGAGCTGGGGAATGAGCAGTTCTTC
CDR3: CASSFPGELGNEQFF

J: TRBJ2-5
D: TRBD1
V: TRBV12-3/TRBV12-4
size: many
DNA: TGTGCCAGCAGACTGACAGGGGGCGCGGAGACCCAGTACTTC
CDR3: CASRLTGGAETQYF